The text below deals with one T cell receptor (beta chain). What it binds is unknown. With 60 Vbeta and 13 Jbeta primers, the PCR was carried out. Sequencing used immunoSEQ multiplex PCR; TCRdb keeps in-frame clones, though not all of them. Seen in this sample are around 130,000 clones; the ten most common clones hold about 1.4%. This specimen belongs to a study of cytomegalovirus exposure and HLA in healthy donors. Study-wide results and limits: Follow-up analysis seemed to connect common viral pathogens with several of the most significant clusters identified. An analysis done earlier found most TCR beta V segments productive about 87% or about 30% of the time. With later analysis, a missense DCLRE1C variant became linked to TCR beta V- and J-gene trimming. The authors later found TCR association rates varying by HLA locus, with DRB1 most and HLA-C fewest.

Germline loops: CDR1 ENHRY, CDR2 SYGVKD. The CDR3 totals 15 residues. V lost 0 bases, J lost 3 bases, and 10 bases lay in between. Input material: PBMCs. This chain links TRBV10-3 with TRBJ2-3, with D unresolved. The TCR comes from a woman between 40 and 55 years old in good health and CMV-seronegative. Here the CDR3 DNA reads TGTGCCATCAGTGAGTCAACTGGGCTGACAGATACGCAGTATTTT. Encoded protein: CAISESTGLTDTQYF.